The present T cell receptor beta chain was sequenced within a study of blood T cell repertoires in COVID-19. The J segment lost 5 bases and the V segment lost 0 bases, leaving 6 bases of the junction unmatched. The CDR3 is 15 amino acids. Per germline, CDR1 SGDLS and CDR2 YYNGEE. Per the original methods: Scientists estimated how many nucleated cells there were by amplifying reference gene primers. TCRdb's table, derived via immunoSEQ multiplex PCR, lists solely in-frame clones and lacks some. That table is the source of V, J and clone size, and D and trimming were worked out from the DNA. The table includes some 100,000 clones, over 85% detected once.

This chain connects TRBV9 to TRBJ2-3, with 7 bases lining up with TRBD2. Sequencing input: peripheral blood. The sequence derives from a man between 65 and 85 years old with acute or convalescent COVID-19. In nucleotides, the CDR3 is TGTGCCAGCAGCGTAGGTGGCGGGAGCGGAGATACGCAGTATTTT. Its translation: CASSVGGGSGDTQYF.